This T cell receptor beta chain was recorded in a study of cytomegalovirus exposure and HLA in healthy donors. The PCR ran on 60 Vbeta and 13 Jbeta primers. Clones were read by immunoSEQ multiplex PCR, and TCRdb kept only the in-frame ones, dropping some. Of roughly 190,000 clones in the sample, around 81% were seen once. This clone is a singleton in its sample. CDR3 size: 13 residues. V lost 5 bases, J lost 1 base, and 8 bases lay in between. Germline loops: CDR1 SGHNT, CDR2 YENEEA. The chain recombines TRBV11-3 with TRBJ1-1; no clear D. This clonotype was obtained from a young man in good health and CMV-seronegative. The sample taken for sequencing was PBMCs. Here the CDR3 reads CASSGLQNTEAFF. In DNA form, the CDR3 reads TGTGCCAGCAGCGGACTACAGAACACTGAAGCTTTCTTT.